This paragraph covers one T cell receptor beta chain sequence. These data are taken from a study of blood T cell repertoires in COVID-19. Study-level background: In each case, the material was cDNA or gDNA derived from T cells, B-cell-depleted T cells, or PBMCs.

In the authors' workflow: The assay estimated nucleated cells by amplifying reference gene primers. The assay was immunoSEQ multiplex PCR, and TCRdb's table has in-frame clones only and misses some. V, J and clone size are those of that table, while D and trimming were read from the DNA. The sample holds about 310,000 clones, 80% to 90% seen once. With 6 bases removed from V and 1 base from J, the gap between germline ends came to 14 bases. Germline V gene lookup returns CDR1 SGHTA and CDR2 FQGNSA. This CDR3 contains 15 residues. Participants spanned ages roughly 18 to 95 years and resided in about two dozen US areas. The study assigned cohorts using participant-reported clinical history.

This clonotype was obtained from a man aged 30-40 years who had recovered from COVID-19. Material: PBMCs or T cells enriched from blood (not recorded which). The genes are TRBV7-2 and TRBJ2-3, with D possibly TRBD1 on 5 matching bases. The CDR3 DNA sequence: TGTGCCAGCAGTCCCTGGGGCGGTGGCACAGATACGCAGTATTTT. Translating gives CASSPWGGGTDTQYF.